The source of this T cell receptor (beta chain) is a study of cytomegalovirus exposure and HLA in healthy donors. On the study more broadly: From HLA-typed donors, an early data release held around 85 million unique TCRs.

Both 60 Vbeta primers and 13 Jbeta primers went into the PCR. Repertoires were generated with immunoSEQ multiplex PCR, while TCRdb's copy carries only in-frame clones and drops some. This table holds 95,000 to 150,000 clones. At collection, donors were nominally healthy, but unrecorded immune exposures were probable. The CDR3 is made up of 14 amino acids. The germline V gene has CDR1 GTSNPN and CDR2 SVGIG (reference sequence). V gave up 1 base and J gave up 8 bases; unmatched junction bases: 2. The J gene is TRBJ1-6, the V gene TRBV30, with TRBD1 matching 10 bases. Sequenced input: PBMCs. This TCR derives from a man between 18 and 29 years old in good health and CMV-seronegative. This chain's CDR3 is CAWSAGQGYSPLHF. CDR3 DNA: TGTGCCTGGAGTGCGGGACAGGGGTATTCACCCCTCCACTTT. The full variable domain, with the rest looked up from reference TRBV30 and TRBJ1-6, is SQTIHQWPATLVQPVGSPLSLECTVEGTSNPNLYWYRQAAGRGLQLLFYSVGIGQISSEVPQNLSASRPQDRQFILSSKKLLLSDSGFYLCAWSAGQGYSPLHFGNGTRLTVT.